What follows is one T cell receptor (beta chain) and its context. Its antigen is not known. This entry is derived from a study of PD-1 blockade in classical Hodgkin lymphoma. Study-level points and caveats: No one has yet defined what causes the repertoire differences, which may be disease activity or prior therapy. As was reported, newly diagnosed patients showed lower baseline TCR diversity than healthy donors did.

All patients experienced relapse after autologous stem cell transplantation, and brentuximab vedotin exposure was variable. Classification of best responses gave complete response, partial response or progressive disease. Germline V gene sequence: CDR1 MDHEN, CDR2 SYDVKM. The V end lost 2 bases, the J end lost 8 bases, and 15 bases lay between the germline ends. This CDR3 spans 14 amino acids. The protocol was immunoSEQ multiplex PCR, while the TCRdb copy is restricted to in-frame clones and leaves out a portion. Among 20,000 to 30,000 clones, approximately 80% were seen once, and the ten largest hold around 8%.

The clonotype was recovered from a human donor with classical Hodgkin lymphoma. The sample was peripheral blood mononuclear cells (PBMCs), taken before the second cycle of nivolumab. The V and J genes are TRBV28 and TRBJ1-2; possibly TRBD1 for D (6 bases). The CDR3 sequence is CASSLAGAGRGYTF. DNA for the CDR3: TGTGCCAGCAGTTTAGCGGGGGCAGGGCGCGGCTACACCTTC.